The 17 T cell receptor beta chains below all came from one sample that was sequenced in a study of control samples from healthy donors and cancer patients. Measured with immunoSEQ multiplex PCR; TCRdb has only the in-frame clones, and not every one. Here the sample spans about 76,000 clones, around 90% being singletons. Sequencing was performed on PBMCs. Every receptor here comes from a woman aged 45 to 65 with colorectal cancer.

V usage is TRBV6-6 and J usage is TRBJ1-1, with 9 nucleotides matching TRBD1. The CDR3 has 14 residues. Germline V lookup: CDR1 MNHNY, CDR2 SVGAGI (reference sequence). J was trimmed by 0 bases and V by 8 bases; bases with no gene match: 4. CDR3 sequence reads: CASGTGSLNTEAFF. The DNA of the CDR3 is TGTGCCAGCGGGACAGGGTCCTTGAACACTGAAGCTTTCTTT.

The gene calls are TRBV18 and TRBJ1-6; 9 bases match TRBD1. Trimming cost V 3 bases and J 9 bases; bases outside gene matches: 9. The CDR3 consists of 16 residues. Germline V gene lookup returns CDR1 KGHSH and CDR2 LQKENI. CDR3 coding DNA: TGTGCCAGCTCACCCGGGACAGGGACGACTAGTTCACCCCTCCACTTT. Translating gives CASSPGTGTTSSPLHF.

This chain links TRBV7-2 with TRBJ2-1, with 9 positions matching TRBD2. Germline V gene lookup returns CDR1 SGHTA and CDR2 FQGNSA. With 2 bases clipped from V and 5 bases from J, the junction kept 4 bases outside the gene matches. The CDR3 covers 15 residues. The chain's CDR3 is CASSLLVAGDNEQFF. For the CDR3, the DNA is TGTGCCAGCAGCTTACTTGTAGCGGGGGACAATGAGCAGTTCTTC.

V usage is TRBV28 and J usage is TRBJ1-3, with D perhaps TRBD1 (5 bases). The CDR3 contains 16 residues. Trimming cost V 7 bases and J 0 bases, with 16 bases left between them. CDR1 is MDHEN and CDR2 is SYDVKM in the germline V gene. The CDR3 DNA is TGTGCCAGCACCTCCCCCTGGGGGAGCTCTGGAAACACCATATATTTT. Its translation: CASTSPWGSSGNTIYF. Looking up the rest from reference TRBV28 and TRBJ1-3 gives the full variable domain: DVKVTQSSRYLVKRTGEKVFLECVQDMDHENMFWYRQDPGLGLRLIYFSYDVKMKEKGDIPEGYSVSREKKERFSLILESASTNQTSMYLCASTSPWGSSGNTIYFGEGSWLTVV.

The CDR3 nucleotides read TGTGCTAGTGGCCGGACAGCCAGTTACTTTGAAGCTTTCTTT. Translating it yields CASGRTASYFEAFF. The chain employs TRBV12-5 and TRBJ1-1; a weak D match, TRBD1 (6 bases). Germline CDR1 LGHNT, CDR2 FRNRAP. This CDR3 spans 14 amino acids. Trimming pared 6 bases from V and 7 bases from J, leaving 18 bases between.

The V and J genes are TRBV5-1 and TRBJ1-1; 7 nucleotides agree with TRBD1. The CDR3 is made up of 15 amino acids. Germline-derived CDR1 and CDR2 are SGHRS and YFSETQ. J lost 3 bases, V lost 4 bases, and 9 bases had no gene match. The CDR3 DNA sequence: TGCGCCAGCAGCCGTACCGGGACAGCTTACACTGAAGCTTTCTTT. It codes for CASSRTGTAYTEAFF.

The chain joins TRBV4-1 to TRBJ1-2; no definite D call. The CDR3 totals 14 residues. The germline V gene encodes CDR1 MGHRA and CDR2 YSYEKL. V was shortened by 0 bases and J by 4 bases, with 9 bases between the two germline ends. The CDR3 region is CASSQERSGYGYTF. CDR3 in DNA: TGCGCCAGCAGCCAAGAAAGGTCAGGCTATGGCTACACCTTC.

This clone was observed once. The J gene is TRBJ1-1, the V gene TRBV5-1; TRBD1 is a possible D gene (6 bases). Trimming pared 0 bases from V and 3 bases from J, leaving 18 bases between. Germline CDR1 and CDR2: SGHRS and YFSETQ. This CDR3 is 17 amino acids long. The CDR3 sequence: CASSLDRVELGYTEAFF. The CDR3 nucleotides are TGCGCCAGCAGCTTGGACAGGGTGGAACTGGGGTACACTGAAGCTTTCTTT. The full variable domain, its missing parts supplied by reference TRBV5-1 and TRBJ1-1, is KAGVTQTPRYLIKTRGQQVTLSCSPISGHRSVSWYQQTPGQGLQFLFEYFSETQRNKGNFPGRFSGRQFSNSRSEMNVSTLELGDSALYLCASSLDRVELGYTEAFFGQGTRLTVV.

The chain carries TRBV7-9 and TRBJ2-5; TRBD2 aligns across 7 bases. The CDR3 runs to 17 residues. V trimming: 5 bases; J trimming: 1 base; junction bases outside the gene matches: 13. CDR1 SEHNR and CDR2 FQNEAQ come from the germline V gene (reference sequence). CDR3 residues: CASSRRVERGSQETQYF. As DNA, the CDR3 is TGTGCCAGCAGCCGGCGGGTGGAGCGGGGCAGCCAAGAGACCCAGTACTTC.

This rearrangement joins TRBV7-3 to TRBJ2-3, with 12 bases lining up with TRBD2. The CDR3 has 15 amino acids. Germline V gives CDR1 SGHTA, CDR2 FQGTGA. V lost 4 bases, J lost 3 bases, and 2 bases stayed unmatched. CDR3 DNA sequence: TGTGCCAGCAGCTCTAGCGGGGGGGCAACAGATACGCAGTATTTT. It codes for CASSSSGGATDTQYF. The whole variable domain, remainder taken from reference TRBV7-3 and TRBJ2-3, is GAGVSQTPSNKVTEKGKYVELRCDPISGHTALYWYRQSLGQGPEFLIYFQGTGAADDSGLPNDRFFAVRPEGSVSTLKIQRTERGDSAVYLCASSSSGGATDTQYFGPGTRLTVL.

V is TRBV19 and J is TRBJ2-5; D possibly uses TRBD1 or TRBD2 (6 bases each). The germline CDR1 and CDR2 sequences are LNHDA and SQIVND (reference sequence). The CDR3 has 14 residues. V was cut by 4 bases and J by 7 bases, with 16 bases left in between. The CDR3 loop reads CASSTSGAGGTQYF. CDR3 sequence (DNA): TGTGCCAGTAGTACCTCGGGGGCCGGTGGGACCCAGTACTTC. The full variable domain, its missing parts supplied by reference TRBV19 and TRBJ2-5, is DGGITQSPKYLFRKEGQNVTLSCEQNLNHDAMYWYRQDPGQGLRLIYYSQIVNDFQKGDIAEGYSVSREKKESFPLTVTSAQKNPTAFYLCASSTSGAGGTQYFGPGTRLLVL.

This chain links TRBV6-5 with TRBJ1-1, with D possibly matching TRBD1 (5 bases). V lost 8 bases and J 5 bases, leaving 18 bases between the germline ends. The CDR3 is made up of 14 amino acids. Germline CDR1 MNHEY, CDR2 SVGAGI. CDR3 region: CASVITGARTEAFF. Written as DNA, the CDR3 is TGTGCCAGCGTAATAACCGGGGCGCGGACTGAAGCTTTCTTT.

The genes are TRBV28 and TRBJ1-4; D is perhaps TRBD1 (6 bases). Trimming removed 6 bases at V and 7 bases at J, with 12 bases between. Germline V lookup: CDR1 MDHEN, CDR2 SYDVKM. The CDR3 covers 13 residues. This chain's CDR3 is CASRLNRAEKLFF. CDR3 sequence (DNA): TGTGCCAGCAGATTAAACAGGGCTGAAAAACTGTTTTTT.

The chain links TRBV6-5 to TRBJ2-5, with 9 positions matching TRBD1. The CDR3 is 14 amino acids. Losses at the gene ends were 7 bases for V and 3 bases for J; bases not matched to a gene: 6. The germline CDR1 and CDR2 sequences are MNHEY and SVGAGI. The CDR3 sequence: CASTEQGAKETQYF. In DNA, the CDR3 is TGTGCCAGCACCGAACAGGGGGCCAAAGAGACCCAGTACTTC.

The gene calls are TRBV7-2 and TRBJ2-3, with D unresolved. Germline V gives CDR1 SGHTA, CDR2 FQGNSA. The CDR3 is made up of 13 amino acids. Trimming left V 4 bases short and J 6 bases short, with 11 bases between. The CDR3 region is CASSSDLRDTQYF. The CDR3 region has the DNA TGTGCCAGCAGCTCCGACCTCCGGGATACGCAGTATTTT.

The chain links TRBV5-1 to TRBJ2-2; 8 nucleotides agree with TRBD1. This CDR3 spans 17 amino acids. V was pared by 0 bases and J by 5 bases, with 9 bases of the junction left unmatched. The germline CDR1 and CDR2 sequences are SGHRS and YFSETQ. The CDR3 here is CASSLGFGDRGTGELFF. The CDR3 nucleotides are TGCGCCAGCAGCTTGGGTTTTGGCGACAGGGGTACCGGGGAGCTGTTTTTT.

The chain employs TRBV5-6 and TRBJ2-6; D remains unclear. The CDR3 sequence is 15 residues long. V gave up 3 bases and J gave up 0 bases, with 7 bases separating them. Germline V lookup: CDR1 SGHDT, CDR2 YYEEEE. As DNA, the CDR3 is TGTGCCAGCAGCTCCAGGAGCTCTGGGGCCAACGTCCTGACTTTC. Translation: CASSSRSSGANVLTF.